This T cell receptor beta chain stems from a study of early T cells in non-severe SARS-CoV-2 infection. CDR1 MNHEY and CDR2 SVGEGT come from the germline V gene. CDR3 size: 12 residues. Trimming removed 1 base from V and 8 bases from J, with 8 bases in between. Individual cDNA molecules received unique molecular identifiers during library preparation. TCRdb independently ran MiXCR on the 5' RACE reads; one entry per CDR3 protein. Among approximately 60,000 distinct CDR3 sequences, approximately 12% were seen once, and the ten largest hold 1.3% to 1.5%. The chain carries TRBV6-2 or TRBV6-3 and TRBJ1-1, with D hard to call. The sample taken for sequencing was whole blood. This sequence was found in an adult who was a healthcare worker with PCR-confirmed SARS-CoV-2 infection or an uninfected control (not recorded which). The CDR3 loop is CASSYFGLEAFF. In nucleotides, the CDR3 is TGTGCCAGCAGTTACTTCGGGCTAGAAGCTTTCTTT.